This TCR beta chain emerged from a study of T cells after yellow fever vaccination. Study conclusions and caveats: The study re-detected most primary-vaccination clones after the booster (96% CD4, just over 85% CD8).

Trimming left V 1 base short and J 6 bases short, with 25 bases between. CDR3 size: 19 residues. CDR1 and CDR2 from the germline V gene are SGHDN and FVKESK. TCRdb analysed the 5' RACE reads with MiXCR anew, one entry per CDR3 protein. The sample consists of around 500,000 distinct CDR3 sequences, 21% of them appearing once. Details on this clonotype: Its antigen remains unidentified.

The sequencing used PBMCs, collected roughly 20 days after the first yellow fever vaccination. The origin of this receptor is a young man who received the YFV17D yellow fever vaccine. The chain carries TRBV14 and TRBJ2-4; no clear D gene. The CDR3 nucleotides are TGTGCCAGCAGCCAAGGCCCGTCCCTATCGACCCCCGAGAGAAACATTCAGTACTTC. Protein product: CASSQGPSLSTPERNIQYF.